This paragraph reports one TCR beta chain. Authors' methods: It was from reference gene primer amplification that nucleated cell counts were estimated. Clones were sequenced by immunoSEQ multiplex PCR, and TCRdb holds only the in-frame ones, with some missing. V and J calls and clone size are given by that table; D and trimming were obtained from the DNA. The table lists approximately 190,000 clones, 84% of them singletons. The sample is drawn from a study of blood T cell repertoires in COVID-19. The overall study: Specimens from acute and convalescent COVID-19 originated in the United States, Italy and Spain. PBMCs, B-cell-depleted T cells, or T cells provided the cDNA or gDNA that made up the material.

CDR1 and CDR2 from the germline V gene are SGHNT and YYREEE (reference sequence). CDR3 length: 15 residues. V lost 2 bases and J lost 0, with 11 bases in between. Sequenced: peripheral blood. The sequence came from a human donor in a cohort sampled during active COVID-19. The V call is TRBV5-4, the J call TRBJ1-2, with D hard to call. DNA of the CDR3: TGTGCCAGCAGCTTATACCAACTAGCTAACTATGGCTACACCTTC. Translating gives CASSLYQLANYGYTF.